This T cell receptor (beta chain) came from a study of blood T cell repertoires in COVID-19. Germline CDR1 ENHRY, CDR2 SYGVKD. V was clipped by 11 bases and J by 5 bases, with 19 bases between them. The CDR3 runs to 13 residues. As processed by the authors: Estimates of nucleated cell counts were drawn from the amplification of reference gene primers. The assay was immunoSEQ multiplex PCR, and TCRdb's table has in-frame clones only and misses some. D and trimming were read from the DNA, whereas the V and J calls and clone size are those reported in that table. The data show tens of thousands of clones, around 87% seen once.

This sequence joins TRBV10-3 and TRBJ2-7; D might be TRBD2 (8 bases). The sequenced sample consisted of peripheral blood. The receptor was isolated from a man aged 50 or older with active COVID-19. The CDR3 sequence: CASSGGGPDEQYF. The CDR3, as DNA: TGTGCCTCCTCGGGAGGGGGCCCCGACGAGCAGTACTTC.